The 16 T cell receptor beta chains in this list originate from one sample, sequenced in a study of CD8+ T cells in alopecia areata. Treatment reported: oral pan-JAK inhibitor, 5-10 mg twice daily. It was cDNA, reverse transcribed from extracted RNA, that served as the sequencing template. The assay was immunoSEQ multiplex PCR, and TCRdb's table has in-frame clones only and misses some. The sample has about 40,000 clones, roughly 92% seen once. Sequenced here: CD8+ T cells sorted from blood, sampled at week 24, from a patient treated with tofacitinib. The receptors shown here come from a human donor with alopecia areata.

The chain employs TRBV2 and TRBJ1-2, with a tentative D call TRBD1 (5 bases). Trimming took off 7 bases at V and 1 base at J, with 19 bases between the two ends. This CDR3 contains 16 residues. Germline CDR1 reads SNHLY; CDR2 reads FYNNEI. The CDR3 DNA follows: TGTGCCAGCAACCGCAACGAGGACGGGGGTAACTATGGCTACACCTTC. The encoded protein is CASNRNEDGGNYGYTF.

The V call is TRBV5-1, the J call TRBJ2-1, with TRBD2 matching over 16 bases. Germline V lookup: CDR1 SGHRS, CDR2 YFSETQ. The CDR3 is 15 residues long. Losses at the gene ends were 3 bases for V and 8 bases for J; bases not matched to a gene: 2. In DNA form, the CDR3 reads TGCGCCAGCAGCTCCGGGACTAGCGGGGGGGATGAGCAGTTCTTC. Translated, it gives CASSSGTSGGDEQFF.

This clone was seen once. V usage is TRBV5-1 and J usage is TRBJ2-1, with D hard to call. V was pared by 2 bases and J by 6 bases, with 9 bases between. Germline loops: CDR1 SGHRS, CDR2 YFSETQ. The CDR3 sequence is 13 residues long. As DNA, the CDR3 is TGCGCCAGCAGCTTACCGCTTCCCAATGAGCAGTTCTTC. This encodes CASSLPLPNEQFF.

This clone was counted between two and nine times. The V call is TRBV12-5, the J call TRBJ2-3; D is undetermined. Germline CDR1 LGHNT, CDR2 FRNRAP. There are 14 residues in the CDR3. V shed 2 bases and J shed 0 bases, with 6 bases lying between them. CDR3 in amino acids: CASGLTASTDTQYF. CDR3 DNA: TGTGCTAGTGGTTTGACTGCTAGCACAGATACGCAGTATTTT.

This chain links TRBV5-1 with TRBJ1-2, with 9 bases aligning to TRBD1. This CDR3 has 14 residues. The V gene's germline CDR1 is SGHRS and CDR2 YFSETQ. Losses at the gene ends were 4 bases for V and 7 bases for J; bases not matched to a gene: 8. The CDR3 DNA is TGCGCCAGCAGCCCTGGACAGGGGAAATTTGGCTACACCTTC. This sequence encodes CASSPGQGKFGYTF.

The V and J genes are TRBV7-9 and TRBJ2-5, with D possibly TRBD2 on 5 matching bases. Per germline, CDR1 SEHNR and CDR2 FQNEAQ (reference sequence). The ends were cut back, 3 bases at V and 5 bases at J, with 10 bases in the middle. The CDR3 loop spans 13 amino acids. The CDR3 DNA reads as TGTGCCAGCAGCTTCGACGGCGGGGAGACCCAGTACTTC. It is translated as CASSFDGGETQYF.

The CDR3 loop is CAISEVHGADYEQYF. DNA for the CDR3: TGTGCCATCAGTGAGGTACATGGGGCAGATTACGAGCAGTACTTC. The chain joins TRBV10-3 to TRBJ2-7; D possibly corresponds to TRBD1 (5 bases). Germline V gene lookup returns CDR1 ENHRY and CDR2 SYGVKD. This CDR3 spans 15 amino acids. The V end was cut by 2 bases, the J end by 4 bases, with 15 bases between.

Only a few counts were recorded for this clone. The rearrangement joins TRBV7-2 to TRBJ2-7; no firm D call. The CDR3 is made up of 13 amino acids. V was pared by 6 bases and J by 6 bases, with 15 bases between. CDR1 and CDR2 (germline): SGHTA, FQGNSA. Here the CDR3 DNA reads TGTGCCAGCAGGCCCGACGGCGGCGGCGAGCAGTACTTC. Translation: CASRPDGGGEQYF.

The chain links TRBV27 to TRBJ2-4; 8 bases match TRBD1. CDR3 length: 14 amino acids. With 6 bases clipped from V and 7 bases from J, the junction kept 8 bases outside the gene matches. Germline CDR1 and CDR2: MNHEY and SMNVEV (reference sequence). In DNA, the CDR3 is TGTGCCAGCAGCCGACAGGGGCAGGGGAACATTCAGTACTTC. Translating it yields CASSRQGQGNIQYF.

This clone appeared once. This chain connects TRBV9 to TRBJ2-7; TRBD1 matches at 9 bases. Germline V gene data show CDR1 as SGDLS and CDR2 as YYNGEE. CDR3 size: 12 residues. Trimming took 4 bases from V and 7 from J; bases not matched to a gene: 3. The DNA for the CDR3 is TGTGCCAGCAGCCGACAGGGGGATGAGCAGTACTTC. This sequence encodes CASSRQGDEQYF.

Points on this clone: An end of the junction does not agree with germline; a read error may underlie this. The genes are TRBV7-7 and TRBJ1-5; 7 nucleotides match TRBD1. The CDR3 sequence is 15 residues long. Looked up from germline, CDR1 is SSHAT and CDR2 is FNYEAQ (reference sequence). The CDR3 protein is CASITGTAVNQPQHF. CDR3 sequence (DNA): TGTGCTAGCATAACCGGGACAGCAGTCAATCAGCCCCAGCATTTT.

The V gene is TRBV28, the J gene TRBJ2-2; 7 bases agree with TRBD1. V lost 3 bases and J lost 5; bases outside the gene matches: 6. The CDR3 runs 15 residues. CDR1 and CDR2 from the germline V gene are MDHEN and SYDVKM. The CDR3 here is CASSLTGMLTGELFF. CDR3 DNA: TGTGCCAGCAGTTTGACAGGGATGTTAACCGGGGAGCTGTTTTTT. The variable domain in full, completed from reference TRBV28 and TRBJ2-2, reads DVKVTQSSRYLVKRTGEKVFLECVQDMDHENMFWYRQDPGLGLRLIYFSYDVKMKEKGDIPEGYSVSREKKERFSLILESASTNQTSMYLCASSLTGMLTGELFFGEGSRLTVL.

This rearrangement joins TRBV27 to TRBJ2-7; 7 bases are shared with TRBD1. V shed 6 bases, J shed 2 bases, and the junction held 7 bases outside the gene matches. Germline V CDR1 and CDR2: MNHEY, SMNVEV (reference sequence). The length of the CDR3 is 14 residues. CDR3 protein: CASSDGQAPYEQYF. The CDR3 nucleotides read TGTGCCAGCAGCGACGGACAGGCCCCCTACGAGCAGTACTTC.

The chain combines TRBV4-1 with TRBJ2-7; a weak D match, TRBD1 (6 bases). Germline V gene sequence: CDR1 MGHRA, CDR2 YSYEKL. The CDR3 consists of 16 residues. V lost 1 base, J lost 3 bases, and 16 bases lay in between. CDR3 sequence reads: CASSQGGNRAIYEQYF. DNA of the CDR3: TGCGCCAGCAGCCAAGGAGGCAACAGGGCTATCTACGAGCAGTACTTC.

V and J are TRBV27 and TRBJ1-1; D is ambiguous. The CDR3 spans 13 residues. Germline-derived CDR1 and CDR2 are MNHEY and SMNVEV (reference sequence). The germline V and J ends were trimmed by 5 bases and 0 bases, with 7 bases remaining between them. CDR3: CASSPFVNTEAFF. CDR3 coding DNA: TGTGCCAGCAGTCCCTTTGTGAACACTGAAGCTTTCTTT.

This clone has only one observation. This sequence joins TRBV7-2 and TRBJ2-5, with D possibly matching TRBD2 (6 bases). Germline CDR1 SGHTA, CDR2 FQGNSA. The V end lost 0 bases, the J end lost 2 bases, and 10 bases lay between the germline ends. The CDR3 covers 15 residues. The CDR3 nucleotides are TGTGCCAGCAGCTTAGCCGGGAGCGGACAAGAGACCCAGTACTTC. It yields the protein CASSLAGSGQETQYF.